This passage covers 24 T cell receptor beta chains from one sample sequenced in a study of naive and memory T cell subsets. No antigens are known for them. Regarding the study as a whole: Especially in CD8 cells, naive repertoires contained a few larger clonotypes, possibly CD45RA-re-expressing memory cells.

The beta constant-region primer was an equimolar mix of two oligonucleotides covering TRBC1 and TRBC2. The ligated cDNA underwent four PCR rounds using SP2 and nested alpha and beta constant-region primers. A single record per CDR3 protein comes from TCRdb applying MiXCR to the UMI-ligation and nested PCR reads. The sample contains roughly 100,000 distinct CDR3 sequences, about 11% of which appear only once. Sequencing was performed on naive CD4+ T cells from blood. The receptor set was obtained from a human donor in good health.

A few counts support this clonotype. The rearrangement joins TRBV3-1 to TRBJ2-7; unclear D gene. Deletions cut 1 base from V and 6 bases from J, with 10 bases between. CDR3 length: 13 amino acids. Germline V gene sequence: CDR1 LGHDT, CDR2 YNNKEL (reference sequence). The CDR3 bases are TGTGCCAGCAGCCAAGGGAGTAGGGCCGAGCAGTACTTC. Translated: CASSQGSRAEQYF.

V is TRBV20-1 and J is TRBJ1-5, with a weak D call TRBD1 (5 bases). The V gene lost 6 bases and the J gene lost 4 bases, with 16 bases spanning the gap. The CDR3 is 14 amino acids. The germline V gene has CDR1 DFQATT and CDR2 SNEGSKA (reference sequence). The CDR3 DNA is TGCAGTGCCCCCCAGGGCGGTGATAATCAGCCCCAGCATTTT. This codes for CSAPQGGDNQPQHF.

The CDR3 sequence: CASSWAQNTEAFF. The CDR3 nucleotides read TGTGCCAGCAGTTGGGCGCAAAACACTGAAGCTTTCTTT. The chain employs TRBV27 and TRBJ1-1; no reliable D call. CDR3 size: 13 residues. Germline assignment: CDR1 MNHEY and CDR2 SMNVEV (reference sequence). V was clipped by 4 bases and J by 2 bases, with 8 bases between them.

The rearrangement uses TRBV11-2 and TRBJ2-7, with TRBD1 matching 8 bases. J gave up 2 bases and V 5 bases, and 11 bases lay outside the gene matches. This CDR3 has 16 residues. Germline CDR1 reads SGHAT; CDR2 reads FQNNGV. CDR3 coding DNA: TGTGCCAGCAGCCCCCTAACCGGGACAGGTACCTACGAGCAGTACTTC. Translated, it gives CASSPLTGTGTYEQYF.

This clonotype showed up just a few times. The chain uses TRBV30 and TRBJ1-1; 8 bases align to TRBD1. The germline V gene has CDR1 GTSNPN and CDR2 SVGIG (reference sequence). The CDR3 consists of 12 residues. V was pared by 3 bases and J by 4 bases, with 1 base of the junction left unmatched. CDR3 residues: CAWRGQATEAFF. CDR3 DNA sequence: TGTGCCTGGAGGGGACAGGCCACTGAAGCTTTCTTT.

Turning to this clonotype: A much larger clonotype is one base distant, so this may be a read error. V and J are TRBV14 and TRBJ2-1; D is unclear. Germline-derived CDR1 and CDR2 are SGHDN and FVKESK. CDR3 size: 16 residues. The ends were cut back, 0 bases at V and 3 bases at J, with 12 bases in the middle. Written as DNA, the CDR3 is TGTGCCAGCAGCCAAGATCGCCCGAGCTACTACAATGAGCAGTTCTTC. Protein sequence: CASSQDRPSYYNEQFF.

This clonotype was observed a handful of times. The chain combines TRBV20-1 with TRBJ2-3; 10 nucleotides align to TRBD2. CDR1 and CDR2 from the germline V gene are DFQATT and SNEGSKA (reference sequence). V lost 3 bases and J lost 0; bases outside the gene matches: 12. CDR3 length: 18 residues. The CDR3 loop is CSARPPSGGPISTDTQYF. CDR3 bases: TGCAGTGCTAGGCCTCCTAGCGGGGGCCCGATTAGCACAGATACGCAGTATTTT.

The V gene is TRBV5-1, the J gene TRBJ2-7, with D perhaps matching TRBD1 (5 bases). Germline CDR1 reads SGHRS; CDR2 reads YFSETQ. The V and J ends lost 0 bases and 7 bases respectively, with 17 bases between them. CDR3 size: 15 residues. CDR3 residues: CASSLGEGKSGEQYF. The CDR3 DNA is TGCGCCAGCAGCTTGGGGGAAGGGAAGTCAGGGGAGCAGTACTTC.

J is TRBJ1-5 and V is TRBV10-3; D is perhaps TRBD1 (6 bases). The CDR3 has 14 amino acids. Trimming cost V 5 bases and J 4 bases, with 12 bases left between them. From germline, CDR1 is ENHRY and CDR2 SYGVKD. The CDR3 is CAISFGQSNQPQHF. CDR3 in DNA: TGTGCCATCAGTTTTGGACAGTCTAATCAGCCCCAGCATTTT.

This clonotype occurred many times. The V call is TRBV24-1, the J call TRBJ1-5, with TRBD1 matching over 7 bases. Germline assignment: CDR1 KGHDR and CDR2 SFDVKD. V trimming: 7 bases; J trimming: 5 bases; junction bases outside the gene matches: 7. The CDR3 has 14 residues. CDR3 loop: CATRSDRADQPQHF. In DNA, the CDR3 is TGTGCCACCAGGTCCGACAGGGCCGATCAGCCCCAGCATTTT.

This chain links TRBV12-3 or TRBV12-4 with TRBJ2-2; D may be TRBD1 (5 bases). This CDR3 is 16 amino acids long. Trimming removed 2 bases from V and 7 bases from J, with 17 bases in between. DNA for the CDR3: TGTGCCAGCAGTTTATCCGGTGCAGGGCTAGGCGGGGAGCTGTTTTTT. Encoded protein: CASSLSGAGLGGELFF.

In this sample, this clonotype turned up a few times. The CDR3 reads CASTLANTGELFF. The CDR3 DNA reads TGTGCCAGTACTCTAGCGAACACCGGGGAGCTGTTTTTT. The rearrangement uses TRBV25-1 and TRBJ2-2, with D unresolved. Deletions cut 9 bases from V and 0 bases from J, with 8 bases between. The CDR3 runs 13 residues. The germline V gene has CDR1 MGHDK and CDR2 SYGVNS. Full variable domain (remainder filled in from reference TRBV25-1 and TRBJ2-2): EADIYQTPRYLVIGTGKKITLECSQTMGHDKMYWYQQDPGMELHLIHYSYGVNSTEKGDLSSESTVSRIRTEHFPLTLESARPSHTSQYLCASTLANTGELFFGEGSRLTVL.

This chain uses TRBV19 with TRBJ2-1; no definite D call. The CDR3 has 13 residues. From germline, CDR1 is LNHDA and CDR2 SQIVND (reference sequence). V gave up 5 bases and J gave up 4 bases, with 9 bases separating them. CDR3 in amino acids: CASSSSQYNEQFF. CDR3 in DNA: TGTGCCAGTAGTTCTTCGCAATACAATGAGCAGTTCTTC.

Only a few counts were recorded for this clonotype. This rearrangement joins TRBV21-1 to TRBJ2-1; TRBD1, as called in the table, went unchecked against the DNA. TRBV21-1 counts as a pseudogene. CDR3 length: 17 amino acids. Here the CDR3 DNA reads TGTGCCAGCAGCAAAGGGGGATGGAAGGGGATTTACGATGAGCAGTTCTTC. Translation gives CASSKGGWKGIYDEQFF.

This clonotype appeared a few times. This chain joins TRBV7-2 and TRBJ2-3; TRBD2 matches at 10 bases. The CDR3 runs 19 residues. V shed 3 bases, J shed 3 bases, and the junction held 15 bases outside the gene matches. Looked up from germline, CDR1 is SGHTA and CDR2 is FQGNSA. CDR3 in amino acids: CASSFQPGLAAFGTDTQYF. DNA of the CDR3: TGTGCCAGCAGCTTCCAGCCCGGACTAGCGGCATTTGGAACAGATACGCAGTATTTT.

The chain uses TRBV20-1 and TRBJ2-7; TRBD1 matches at 8 bases. Germline lookup yields CDR1 DFQATT and CDR2 SNEGSKA (reference sequence). V shed 6 bases, J shed 4 bases, and the junction held 5 bases outside the gene matches. This CDR3 is built from 12 residues. CDR3 DNA sequence: TGCAGTGCCCCATGGACAGGGTACGAGCAGTACTTC. The encoded protein is CSAPWTGYEQYF.

In its sample, this clonotype was seen many times. The V and J genes are TRBV27 and TRBJ2-7; tentative D call: TRBD1 (6 bases). The CDR3 is 15 residues long. The V end was cut by 8 bases, the J end by 5 bases, with 22 bases between. Germline V gives CDR1 MNHEY, CDR2 SMNVEV (reference sequence). For the CDR3, the DNA is TGTGCCAGCGGGAGACCGTCGGCAGGGGTGGACGAGCAGTACTTC. Its translation is CASGRPSAGVDEQYF.

This clonotype appeared many times. The chain recombines TRBV5-1 with TRBJ1-1; no clear D gene. From germline, CDR1 is SGHRS and CDR2 YFSETQ. The CDR3 is 14 residues long. Trimming stripped 1 base from V and 0 bases from J, with 7 bases between. The CDR3 loop reads CASSLMTVNTEAFF. For the CDR3, the DNA is TGCGCCAGCAGCTTGATGACGGTGAACACTGAAGCTTTCTTT.

The chain uses TRBV7-9 and TRBJ1-2, with 10 positions matching TRBD1. Germline V gene lookup returns CDR1 SEHNR and CDR2 FQNEAQ (reference sequence). This CDR3 comprises 18 residues. J lost 5 bases, V lost 6 bases, and 18 bases had no gene match. CDR3 residues: CASSYRTLKGTGEYGYTF. Written as DNA, the CDR3 is TGTGCCAGCAGTTACCGCACTCTTAAGGGGACAGGGGAATATGGCTACACCTTC. Together with reference TRBV7-9 and TRBJ1-2, the CDR3 gives the full variable domain: DTGVSQNPRHKITKRGQNVTFRCDPISEHNRLYWYRQTLGQGPEFLTYFQNEAQLEKSRLLSDRFSAERPKGSFSTLEIQRTEQGDSAMYLCASSYRTLKGTGEYGYTFGSGTRLTVV.

This clonotype has only a few counts. For the CDR3, the DNA is TGTGCCAGCAGTGAAATAACTGAGCAGTTCTTC. Translation: CASSEITEQFF. The chain joins TRBV2 to TRBJ2-1; D unclear. CDR1 and CDR2 from the germline V gene are SNHLY and FYNNEI. V lost 2 bases to trimming and J lost 9 bases, with 5 bases between them. This CDR3 is 11 amino acids long.

The chain recombines TRBV6-2 or TRBV6-3 with TRBJ2-1; 8 nucleotides align to TRBD2. Germline loops: CDR1 MNHEY, CDR2 SVGEGT. J gave up 7 bases and V 2 bases, and 7 bases lay outside the gene matches. This CDR3 is 15 amino acids long. CDR3 region: CASSYGTGGANEQFF. CDR3 in DNA: TGTGCCAGCAGTTACGGAACGGGGGGGGCTAATGAGCAGTTCTTC.

A note on this clonotype: A much larger clone sits a single nucleotide away, making a read error possible. The chain combines TRBV12-3 or TRBV12-4 with TRBJ2-6; D is ambiguous. The V end lost 6 bases, the J end lost 2 bases, and 2 bases lay between the germline ends. This CDR3 spans 12 amino acids. The CDR3 protein is CASRAGANVLTF. The CDR3 nucleotides read TGTGCCAGCAGGGCTGGGGCCAACGTCCTGACTTTC.

This clonotype has a handful of counts. This chain joins TRBV18 and TRBJ1-4, with D uncertain. Germline CDR1 and CDR2: KGHSH and LQKENI. The CDR3 length is 13 residues. V was cut by 2 bases and J by 7 bases, with 8 bases left in between. CDR3 sequence (DNA): TGTGCCAGCTCACCAGGGCAGGTTGAAAAACTGTTTTTT. Translated: CASSPGQVEKLFF.

This clonotype was counted only a few times. The CDR3 region is CASSDPRTSGSYEQYF. CDR3 bases: TGTGCCAGCAGTGACCCCCGGACTAGCGGGAGCTACGAGCAGTACTTC. V and J are TRBV25-1 and TRBJ2-7; 13 bases agree with TRBD2. The germline V gene encodes CDR1 MGHDK and CDR2 SYGVNS. The CDR3 is 16 amino acids. Germline trimming cut 3 bases from V and 3 bases from J; bases unmatched to any gene: 5.